A single sample is the source of the 18 T cell receptor beta chains below, sequenced in a study of shared clonotypes between healthy human individuals (TCRdb year 2020). Libraries were built with the immunoSEQ multiplex PCR assay. TCRdb retrieved this table from immuneACCESS and kept in-frame rearrangements only. Not all clones are present; in checked studies, unresolved V genes account for under half, and no reason is known for the remainder. The sample table holds 2 million or so clones, of which about 95% were seen once. The top ten hold about 1.1% of the sample. For the CD8 naive samples, CD45RO-negative cells were positively selected for CCR7, yielding a CD45RA+CCR7+ population from which TemRA cells were excluded. The sequenced sample consisted of naive CD8+ T cells sorted from blood. This specimen's cell subset or site label, interpreted: CD45RA+CCR7+. The receptors come from a young man in good health.

The chain uses TRBV7-8 and TRBJ1-3; D call uncertain. Deletions cut 6 bases from V and 9 bases from J, with 9 bases between. Germline V gene sequence: CDR1 SGHVS, CDR2 FQNEAQ. The CDR3 has 11 residues. The CDR3 nucleotides are TGTGCCAGCAGTTCGGGGTCCACCATATATTTT. Its protein is CASSSGSTIYF.

This clone has a single count. This same CDR3 is encoded by further DNA sequences in the sample. The chain has TRBV15 and TRBJ1-5; tentatively, D is TRBD1 (5 bases). The ends were cut back, 0 bases at V and 4 bases at J, with 10 bases in the middle. The CDR3 runs to 15 residues. CDR1 is LNHNV, CDR2 YYDKDF, per germline (reference sequence). Here the CDR3 DNA reads TGTGCCACCAGCAGAGACAAGGGGAGTAATCAGCCCCAGCATTTT. Its translation is CATSRDKGSNQPQHF.

This clone showed up just once. This sequence joins TRBV7-8 and TRBJ2-3, with no clear D. CDR3 length equals 13 residues. Trimming took off 4 bases at V and 4 bases at J, with 9 bases between the two ends. Germline lookup yields CDR1 SGHVS and CDR2 FQNEAQ. The CDR3: CASSSEGPDTQYF. The CDR3 coding sequence is TGTGCCAGCAGCTCCGAAGGACCAGATACGCAGTATTTT.

As regards this clone: Other DNA sequences from this sample encode an identical CDR3 as well. The chain employs TRBV30 and TRBJ2-7; no firm D call. V was pared by 3 bases and J by 3 bases, with 12 bases between. The CDR3 is made up of 13 amino acids. CDR1 is GTSNPN, CDR2 SVGIG, per germline (reference sequence). CDR3 residues: CAWSVGGSYEQYF. The DNA for the CDR3 is TGTGCCTGGAGCGTCGGTGGCAGCTACGAGCAGTACTTC. Based on the CDR3 plus reference TRBV30 and TRBJ2-7, the full variable domain is SQTIHQWPATLVQPVGSPLSLECTVEGTSNPNLYWYRQAAGRGLQLLFYSVGIGQISSEVPQNLSASRPQDRQFILSSKKLLLSDSGFYLCAWSVGGSYEQYFGPGTRLTVT.

The rearrangement joins TRBV27 to TRBJ2-3; D uncertain. Germline values: CDR1 MNHEY, CDR2 SMNVEV (reference sequence). V lost 5 bases and J lost 6, with 18 bases in between. The CDR3 totals 15 residues. CDR3 in DNA: TGTGCCAGCAGTCAGCTCGGACCCACCGCCGATACGCAGTATTTT. Its protein product is CASSQLGPTADTQYF.

The J gene is TRBJ2-7, the V gene TRBV28, with D tentatively TRBD1 or TRBD2 (6 bases each). This CDR3 spans 15 amino acids. Germline CDR1 is MDHEN and CDR2 is SYDVKM. Trimming pared 2 bases from V and 0 bases from J, leaving 11 bases between. For the CDR3, the DNA is TGTGCCAGCAGTTTAAGGGGGGCGAACTCCTACGAGCAGTACTTC. Translation gives CASSLRGANSYEQYF.

The rearrangement uses TRBV10-1 and TRBJ2-6, with 10 bases fitting TRBD2. CDR1 and CDR2 from the germline V gene are WNHNN and SYGVQD (reference sequence). The CDR3 spans 20 residues. Trimming at V came to 6 bases and at J to 0 bases, leaving 14 bases not matched to a gene. In nucleotides, the CDR3 is TGCGCCAGCAGCGGTCCTAGCGGGAGCCTCCATTACTCTGGGGCCAACGTCCTGACTTTC. Translating gives CASSGPSGSLHYSGANVLTF.

The chain recombines TRBV7-9 with TRBJ2-7; 8 bases map to TRBD1. The CDR3 runs to 15 residues. Germline-derived CDR1 and CDR2 are SEHNR and FQNEAQ (reference sequence). The J segment lost 5 bases and the V segment lost 1 base, leaving 7 bases of the junction unmatched. The CDR3 region is CASSLVTGGVNEQYF. In nucleotides, the CDR3 is TGTGCCAGCAGCTTAGTCACAGGGGGTGTCAACGAGCAGTACTTC.

The chain uses TRBV5-1 and TRBJ2-5; D remains unclear. The CDR3 totals 12 residues. Germline lookup yields CDR1 SGHRS and CDR2 YFSETQ. The ends were cut back, 4 bases at V and 5 bases at J, with 9 bases in the middle. CDR3 sequence reads: CASSPLGETQYF. CDR3 DNA sequence: TGCGCCAGCAGCCCCCTGGGGGAGACCCAGTACTTC.

V is TRBV9 and J is TRBJ2-2, with TRBD2 matching over 8 bases. The CDR3 length is 17 residues. Germline CDR1 reads SGDLS; CDR2 reads YYNGEE. With 4 bases clipped from V and 6 bases from J, the junction kept 14 bases outside the gene matches. The CDR3: CASSPTSAGSESGELFF. In DNA form, the CDR3 reads TGTGCCAGCAGCCCGACTAGCGCGGGTTCGGAGTCCGGGGAGCTGTTTTTT.

V and J are TRBV30 and TRBJ2-5; maybe TRBD1 (6 bases). V was pared by 6 bases and J by 3 bases, with 20 bases between. The V gene's germline CDR1 is GTSNPN and CDR2 SVGIG (reference sequence). The CDR3 consists of 15 residues. CDR3 DNA: TGTGCCTGTACGGCAGGGGCCAACTCTGAAGAGACCCAGTACTTC. Translating gives CACTAGANSEETQYF. Drawing the rest from reference TRBV30 and TRBJ2-5, the complete variable domain is SQTIHQWPATLVQPVGSPLSLECTVEGTSNPNLYWYRQAAGRGLQLLFYSVGIGQISSEVPQNLSASRPQDRQFILSSKKLLLSDSGFYLCACTAGANSEETQYFGPGTRLLVL.

V usage is TRBV10-2 and J usage is TRBJ2-3; D is perhaps TRBD2 (6 bases). This CDR3 spans 15 amino acids. Germline CDR1 and CDR2: WSHSY and SAAADI. With 8 bases removed from V and 2 bases from J, the gap between germline ends came to 17 bases. The CDR3 coding sequence is TGCGCCAGCGGAAACAGCGGGTCCGCCACAGATACGCAGTATTTT. It translates to CASGNSGSATDTQYF.

The rearrangement joins TRBV30 to TRBJ1-2; D is uncertain. The CDR3 totals 14 residues. Trimming removed 0 bases at V and 8 bases at J, with 16 bases between. CDR1 is GTSNPN and CDR2 is SVGIG in the germline V gene (reference sequence). The CDR3 here is CAWSVLQAQEGYTF. The CDR3 DNA is TGTGCCTGGAGTGTTTTGCAGGCCCAGGAAGGCTACACCTTC.

The J gene is TRBJ2-7, the V gene TRBV6-5; D may be TRBD2 (7 bases). V was clipped by 0 bases and J by 2 bases, with 14 bases between them. The CDR3 contains 16 residues. Germline CDR1 reads MNHEY; CDR2 reads SVGAGI. The CDR3 sequence: CASSYSLGGVPYEQYF. DNA for the CDR3: TGTGCCAGCAGTTACTCCTTAGGGGGGGTCCCCTACGAGCAGTACTTC.

V is TRBV19 and J is TRBJ2-2; D is uncertain. V was shortened by 0 bases and J by 0 bases, with 11 bases between the two germline ends. Germline loops: CDR1 LNHDA, CDR2 SQIVND (reference sequence). CDR3 size: 17 residues. Written as DNA, the CDR3 is TGTGCCAGTAGTATAGATATGGAGATAGCGAACACCGGGGAGCTGTTTTTT. Protein sequence: CASSIDMEIANTGELFF. Full variable domain (rest looked up from reference TRBV19 and TRBJ2-2): DGGITQSPKYLFRKEGQNVTLSCEQNLNHDAMYWYRQDPGQGLRLIYYSQIVNDFQKGDIAEGYSVSREKKESFPLTVTSAQKNPTAFYLCASSIDMEIANTGELFFGEGSRLTVL.

V is TRBV6-5 and J is TRBJ2-3; no firm D call. The CDR3 is 15 residues long. Trimming pared 0 bases from V and 2 bases from J, leaving 9 bases between. The germline V gene encodes CDR1 MNHEY and CDR2 SVGAGI. The DNA of the CDR3 is TGTGCCAGCAGTTACTCGGGTGGTCACACAGATACGCAGTATTTT. The encoded protein is CASSYSGGHTDTQYF.

The chain couples TRBV4-3 to TRBJ2-7, with TRBD1 identical over 7 bases. From germline, CDR1 is LGHNA and CDR2 YSLEER. The V gene end was trimmed by 4 bases and the J gene end by 3 bases; junction bases not matched to a gene: 6. The CDR3 spans 14 residues. CDR3 DNA: TGCGCCAGCAGCCCTTTGACAGGGAGCTACGAGCAGTACTTC. Translated: CASSPLTGSYEQYF.

This clone was picked up one time. This CDR3 is also generated by other DNA sequences in the sample. The DNA for the CDR3 is TGTGCCAGCAGCGTAGGGGGACAGGGGAACTATGGCTACACCTTC. Protein: CASSVGGQGNYGYTF. The V call is TRBV9, the J call TRBJ1-2; 10 positions match TRBD1. The V segment lost 0 bases and the J segment 2 bases; nucleotides outside the gene matches: 1. CDR3 size: 15 residues. In germline, CDR1 is SGDLS, CDR2 YYNGEE.